The 9 T cell receptor beta chains listed next were all sequenced from one sample in a study of blood T cell repertoires in COVID-19 (dated by TCRdb to 2020 to 2021). Library prep was done by the immunoSEQ multiplex PCR assay. This immuneACCESS table, as held by TCRdb, lists in-frame sequences with V and J called but not all clones. Of the missing ones, under half trace to an unresolved V gene in checked studies; the others have no known cause. The sample table contains some 180,000 clones; only one count was recorded for about 85% of them. 6.5% to 10% of the sample rests with the top ten. The sample was peripheral blood. All receptors derive from a woman in her sixties with acute or convalescent COVID-19.

The rearrangement joins TRBV19 to TRBJ1-6; 7 bases map to TRBD1. CDR1 and CDR2 from the germline V gene are LNHDA and SQIVND (reference sequence). The CDR3 covers 15 residues. Trimming took 3 bases from V and 10 from J; bases not matched to a gene: 9. This CDR3 reads CASSIGDRVPSPLHF. As DNA, the CDR3 is TGTGCCAGTAGTATTGGGGACAGAGTGCCCTCACCCCTCCACTTT.

The rearrangement joins TRBV19 to TRBJ1-4; 9 bases are a match to TRBD1. Germline values: CDR1 LNHDA, CDR2 SQIVND (reference sequence). The CDR3 has 15 residues. V was clipped by 3 bases and J by 6 bases; unmatched bases: 5. CDR3 region: CASSIVTGGDEKLFF. The CDR3 DNA is TGTGCCAGTAGTATTGTTACAGGGGGCGATGAAAAACTGTTTTTT.

This clone was observed once. The V call is TRBV29-1, the J call TRBJ1-4; 10 positions agree with TRBD1. The V segment lost 7 bases and the J segment 13 bases; nucleotides outside the gene matches: 12. Per germline, CDR1 SQVTM and CDR2 ANQGSEA. This CDR3 has 13 residues. The CDR3 DNA reads as TGCAGCGCCCTGGTCGGGACAGGGGTCGGACTGTTTTTT. Translating it yields CSALVGTGVGLFF.

The chain uses TRBV5-1 and TRBJ2-7, with TRBD2 identical over 11 bases. The CDR3 length is 15 residues. The germline V gene has CDR1 SGHRS and CDR2 YFSETQ. Trimming removed 1 base from V and 4 bases from J; junction bases left unmatched: 4. CDR3 residues: CASSLFASGRYEQYF. Written as DNA, the CDR3 is TGCGCCAGCAGCTTGTTTGCTAGCGGGAGGTACGAGCAGTACTTC. The full variable domain, with the rest looked up from reference TRBV5-1 and TRBJ2-7, is KAGVTQTPRYLIKTRGQQVTLSCSPISGHRSVSWYQQTPGQGLQFLFEYFSETQRNKGNFPGRFSGRQFSNSRSEMNVSTLELGDSALYLCASSLFASGRYEQYFGPGTRLTVT.

The chain has TRBV27 and TRBJ2-1, with a tentative D call TRBD1 (6 bases). Germline V CDR1 and CDR2: MNHEY, SMNVEV (reference sequence). This CDR3 spans 15 amino acids. The V end lost 6 bases, the J end lost 0 bases, and 12 bases lay between the germline ends. The DNA for the CDR3 is TGTGCCAGCAGCCCCAGGGGTAGCTCCTACAATGAGCAGTTCTTC. Amino acid sequence: CASSPRGSSYNEQFF.

This clone was detected only once. V and J are TRBV2 and TRBJ1-1; 7 nucleotides line up with TRBD1. Germline values: CDR1 SNHLY, CDR2 FYNNEI. V lost 2 bases to trimming and J lost 2 bases; unmatched junction nucleotides: 5. This CDR3 is 15 amino acids long. This chain's CDR3 is CASSEFGTANTEAFF. CDR3 bases: TGTGCCAGCAGTGAATTTGGGACAGCAAACACTGAAGCTTTCTTT. The whole variable domain, remainder taken from reference TRBV2 and TRBJ1-1, is EPEVTQTPSHQVTQMGQEVILRCVPISNHLYFYWYRQILGQKVEFLVSFYNNEISEKSEIFDDQFSVERPDGSNFTLKIRSTKLEDSAMYFCASSEFGTANTEAFFGQGTRLTVV.

The V gene is TRBV2, the J gene TRBJ2-7; TRBD2 is a possible D gene (6 bases). The CDR3 covers 13 residues. Germline V CDR1 and CDR2: SNHLY, FYNNEI. The V end was cut by 5 bases, the J end by 1 base, with 9 bases between. This CDR3 reads CASSRDLSYEQYF. Here the CDR3 DNA reads TGTGCCAGCAGTAGGGACTTATCCTACGAGCAGTACTTC.

The chain uses TRBV7-2 and TRBJ2-7, with a weak D call TRBD1 (5 bases). The V gene's germline CDR1 is SGHTA and CDR2 FQGNSA. Between the trimmed V and J ends, which lost 0 bases and 7 bases, there was a span of 13 bases. There are 14 residues in the CDR3. The CDR3 bases are TGTGCCAGCAGCTTAGCGATAGGGGCAGGAGAGCAGTACTTC. Protein: CASSLAIGAGEQYF.

The genes are TRBV7-6 and TRBJ2-1, with D maybe TRBD2 (6 bases). The CDR3 sequence is 15 residues long. CDR1 and CDR2 (germline): SGHVS, FNYEAQ. V shed 6 bases and J shed 0 bases, with 12 bases lying between them. CDR3 sequence: CASSPSVSSYNEQFF. The CDR3 bases are TGTGCCAGCAGTCCTAGCGTAAGCTCCTACAATGAGCAGTTCTTC.